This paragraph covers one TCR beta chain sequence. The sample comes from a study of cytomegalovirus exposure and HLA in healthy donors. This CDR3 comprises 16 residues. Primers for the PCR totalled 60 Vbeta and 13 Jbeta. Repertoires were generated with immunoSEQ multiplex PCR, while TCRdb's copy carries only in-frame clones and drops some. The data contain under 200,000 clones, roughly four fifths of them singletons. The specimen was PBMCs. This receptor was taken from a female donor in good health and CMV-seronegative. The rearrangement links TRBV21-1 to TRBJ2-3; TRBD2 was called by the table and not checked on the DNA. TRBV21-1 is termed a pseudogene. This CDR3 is CASSKVVFRAGDTQYF. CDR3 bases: TGTGCCAGCAGCAAAGTCGTATTCCGAGCCGGAGATACGCAGTATTTT.